The count of the clone carrying this T cell receptor beta chain is one. These data belong to a study of blood T cell repertoires in COVID-19. Study context: PBMCs, B-cell-depleted T cells, or T cells provided the cDNA or gDNA that made up the material.

The V gene lost 4 bases and the J gene lost 2 bases, with 11 bases spanning the gap. The CDR3 has 14 residues. Germline lookup yields CDR1 MGHDK and CDR2 SYGVNS. Methods used by the authors: It was from reference gene primer amplification that nucleated cell counts were estimated. The protocol was immunoSEQ multiplex PCR, while the TCRdb copy is restricted to in-frame clones and leaves out a portion. The V and J calls and the clone size are those of that table, but D and trimming were determined from the DNA. The sample records 180,000 or so clones, approximately 90% being singletons. Cohort 3 donors were reported recovered after two negative PCRs, clearance, or symptom resolution.

This TCR was recovered from a woman aged 18-29 years who had recovered from COVID-19. The chain couples TRBV25-1 to TRBJ2-5; D might be TRBD2 (5 bases). Sequenced: PBMCs or T cells enriched from blood (not recorded which). CDR3 coding DNA: TGTGCCAGCAGTGGGCGACTATTACAAGAGACCCAGTACTTC. It yields the protein CASSGRLLQETQYF.